This T cell receptor beta chain was identified in a study of cytomegalovirus exposure and HLA in healthy donors (dated by TCRdb to about 2017). With regard to the full study: An earlier analysis of under 600 of the donors reported 250 to 300 Gb of sequence data and more than 90 million unique TCR beta sequences from 150 million to 200 million T cells. Around 330 gigabases of sequencing data and tens of millions of unique TCR sequences made up an early release that covered over 550 HLA-typed donors. Of the roughly 400 genotyped donors, over 65% fell in the genetic ancestry cluster associated with self-reported Caucasian donors. The study aimed to test whether cataloging public T cell receptors could reveal signatures of past pathogen exposure. Using immunosequencing, the study profiled T cell repertoires from around 680 subjects and related those repertoires to cytomegalovirus serostatus. Along with the approximately 700-subject first cohort, a separate validation cohort of around 110 different subjects was used. The study combined high-throughput TCR immunosequencing, statistical association of individual TCRs with disease status, and machine learning to predict cytomegalovirus infection status. A later analysis re-examined previously published TCR beta repertoires from about 670 donors and added high-resolution HLA genotyping to investigate patterns of TCR occurrence. In the later analysis, no new phenotypic data were used to find candidate immune exposures; instead, reliance was placed on TCR beta sequences and their occurrence across donors. An earlier analysis of roughly 600 of the donors used high-throughput TCR beta sequencing to judge whether each TCR beta V gene segment behaved as functional or pseudogenic. Alongside the repertoire data, information on donor age, sex, ethnicity and CMV serostatus was compiled. A later genetic analysis used genome-wide SNP genotypes for about three fifths of the 666 donors, treating that subset as a discovery cohort. All discovery cohort repertoires had been generated using a single sequencing platform. HLA typing included class I and class II loci at four-digit resolution. The number of typed donors differed by locus: roughly 620-640 for A, B, C, DRB1 and DQB1; approximately 520 for DQA1; approximately 600 for DPA1; and some 430 for DPB1. Roughly five DR-DQ haplotypes were handled as single units for association and clustering, since linkage in the cohort was strong. Across around 400 genotyped donors of the cohort, an average of roughly 200,000 unique TCR beta nucleotide sequences per donor were sequenced, and around 19% of those sequences were non-productive.

Remarks on this clone: There is no known antigen for this receptor. Base qualities are not recorded, but no much larger clone differs from it by a single base.

V and J are trimmed by 5 bases and 7 bases, and the gene matches miss 11 bases of the junction. Looking up the germline V gene (reference sequence) yields CDR1 MNHEY and CDR2 SMNVEV. The CDR3 spans 15 residues, from the cysteine through the phenylalanine. The kept DNA is CDR3 alone, 45 bases in frame from the first base. Receptor amplification or capture employed the immunoSEQ multiplex PCR assay. For the multiplex PCR, a mixture combining 60 forward primers for TCR Vbeta segments and 13 reverse primers for TCR Jbeta segments was used. A multiplex PCR assay on genomic DNA amplified the CDR3 region of rearranged TCR beta genes. The amplified TCR beta libraries were sequenced on the Illumina HiSeq System as 87-base-pair reads. The authors processed their data as follows. A later analysis counted some 80 million unique TCR beta chains across the 666 repertoires, and roughly 9.9 million of these chains were shared by at least two donors. Raw reads were error-corrected and collapsed into unique sequences by a nearest-neighbor algorithm in which closely related sequences were merged to remove PCR and sequencing errors. CDR3 sequences were aligned to IMGT reference sequences to assign V, D and J gene segments. For a sequence to be retained, a match of at least six nucleotides was required to both a V gene segment and a J gene segment. Rearrangements were classified as productive when the CDR3 lacked stop codons and remained in frame with V and J, and all other rearrangements were classified as non-productive. CDR3 was defined by IMGT convention, running from the second conserved V-encoded cysteine to the conserved J-encoded phenylalanine. The earlier analysis of about 590 of the donors excluded sequences that lacked an unambiguous match to a single V gene segment. An earlier analysis of a few hundred of the donors classified V segments as functional when productive rearrangements were above 56.7% and as segregating when the standard deviation between donors was above 5%. A statistical classification framework was built to diagnose cytomegalovirus status from the catalog of TCR beta chain sequences. In a later analysis, V and J genes were assigned by comparing TCR nucleotide sequences against IMGT/GENE-DB human TR gene sequences. The TCRdist pipeline was used in a later analysis to assign CDR3 sequences and most-parsimonious VDJ recombination scenarios. In a later analysis, each TCR beta chain was defined by its CDR3 amino acid sequence together with its V-gene family, and reads without a unique V-gene family were excluded. In a later analysis, 500 to 700 highly shared, low-generation-probability nucleotide sequences were removed to address suspected cross-contamination and a sequencing artifact. For each public chain, a later analysis derived a clonal expansion index from normalized ranks of inferred template counts within each repertoire. In a later analysis, generation probabilities were computed with a VDJ recombination model fitted to out-of-frame rearrangements, and the resulting probabilities were checked against IGoR. In a later analysis, TCR-TCR, TCR-HLA and TCR-CMV co-occurrence was scored with hypergeometric tests, and a repertoire-size bias correction was applied to TCR pairs. False discovery rates were estimated in a later analysis by permuting HLA or CMV assignments 20 times. In a later analysis, co-occurring TCRs were grouped using DBSCAN, and TCRdist sequence similarity was added for clustering within HLA-allele-positive subsets. Co-occurrence clustering excluded repertoires with fewer than 30,000 or more than 120,000 public chains, plus five with anomalous nucleotide sharing. TCRdb provides this immuneACCESS table in a form limited to in-frame rearrangements. Some clones are lacking; in checked studies, under half of them reflect an unresolved V gene, and why the rest are absent is not known. V, J and clone size were drawn from that table, and D and trimming were deduced from the DNA. Recorded for this sample are approximately 150,000 clones; around 75% of them occurred a single time. The top ten hold approximately 2.8% of the sample.

In total, approximately 610 healthy bone marrow donors made up the cohort. At the time of sampling, all cohort members were nominally healthy, though unrecorded immune exposures were likely present. The donor tested CMV seronegative, placing the donor among the approximately 360 seronegative members of the cohort. A peripheral blood sample was provided by each donor, and peripheral blood mononuclear cells were used for TCR beta sequencing. Genomic DNA was extracted from the blood cell samples with the Qiagen DNeasy Blood Extraction Kit. Results the study describes overall, beyond this receptor: Over 15 rarely observed V segments, including chromosome 9 orphons, were excluded from the earlier analysis of a few hundred of the donors because counts were too low. Because HLA typing was missing for some donors at each locus, association tests included only the typed subset. Broadly in line with IMGT annotations, most TCR beta V segments showed up in productive rearrangements about 90% or about 30% of the time in an earlier analysis of 450 to 750 of the donors. The classifier was reported to diagnose cytomegalovirus status with high specificity and sensitivity in both the original and validation cohorts. In a later analysis, TCR association rates were found to vary across HLA loci, with the most associated TCRs seen for DRB1 alleles and the fewest for HLA-C alleles. A total of 164 TCR beta chains were listed by the study as associated with cytomegalovirus. In vitro tests confirmed that a few of the cytomegalovirus-associated TCR beta chains recognize cytomegalovirus antigens. Correlated functional status among segregating V segments might reflect linkage disequilibrium, but an unknown experimental factor could not be ruled out. In a later analysis, HLA-associated TCR beta chains were found to be more clonally expanded and to have lower generation probabilities than equally common non-associated chains. In this cohort, only TCR beta chains were sequenced, and detectable features were limited by the absence of alpha or paired-chain data. According to a later genetic analysis, donors in an Asian-associated ancestry cluster had fewer N-insertions in productive TCRs than the approximately 610-donor mean. Strong co-occurrence of HLA alleles, especially DR and DQ, made assigning TCR associations to individual alleles difficult. The authors suggested that the approach could potentially be extended to other disease states and immunological phenotypes. In a later analysis, some 17,000 TCR beta sequences were associated with specific HLA alleles at a false discovery rate of 0.05. While some public TCRs were present in many individuals, most TCR sequences turned up only very rarely across donors. Some IMGT-functional V segments, including TRBV6-2 and TRBV6-3, could not be distinguished by the 87-base-pair reads and were therefore excluded. A further reported finding was that TCR beta sequences accurately predicted the HLA-A and HLA-B alleles for most subjects in the first cohort. In a later genetic analysis, a missense DCLRE1C variant was associated with V-gene and J-gene trimming of TCR beta chains, and the association was replicated in an independent cohort. Most CMV-associated TCR beta chains appeared to be HLA-restricted in a later analysis, and the HLA associations seemed to be driven largely by CMV exposure. The only immune exposure information available for the cohort was CMV serostatus. The sequencing pipeline was judged likely to have produced a cluster of highly shared sequence variants as a technical artifact. The presence/absence analyses assumed that sequencing depth was roughly uniform across donors, and that assumption may not be true. According to a later analysis, parvovirus B19, influenza, CMV and Epstein-Barr virus appeared linked to several top co-occurrence clusters.

The receptor was isolated from a male donor in good health and CMV-seronegative. The chain is assembled from TRBV27 and TRBJ2-5; 9 bases in between match TRBD1. Input material: PBMCs. The DNA is TGTGCCAGCAGTCTACACCGGGACAGGGAGACGACCCAGTACTTC. It is translated as CASSLHRDRETTQYF.